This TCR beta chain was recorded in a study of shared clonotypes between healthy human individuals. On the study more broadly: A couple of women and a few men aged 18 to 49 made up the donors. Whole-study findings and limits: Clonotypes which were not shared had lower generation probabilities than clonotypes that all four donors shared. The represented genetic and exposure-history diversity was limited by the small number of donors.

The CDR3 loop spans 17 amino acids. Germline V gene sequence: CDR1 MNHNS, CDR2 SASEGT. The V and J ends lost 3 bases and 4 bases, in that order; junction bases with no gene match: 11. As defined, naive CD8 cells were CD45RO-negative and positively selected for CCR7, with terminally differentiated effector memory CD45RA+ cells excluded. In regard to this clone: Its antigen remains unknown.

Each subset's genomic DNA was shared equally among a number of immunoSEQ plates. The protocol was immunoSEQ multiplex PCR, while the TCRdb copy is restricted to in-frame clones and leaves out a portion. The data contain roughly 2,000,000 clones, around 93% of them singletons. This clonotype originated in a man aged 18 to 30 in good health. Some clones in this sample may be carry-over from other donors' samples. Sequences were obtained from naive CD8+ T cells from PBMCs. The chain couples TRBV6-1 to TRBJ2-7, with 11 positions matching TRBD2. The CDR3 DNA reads TGTGCCAGCAGTGACTACATCGGGACTAGCGGACGATACGAGCAGTACTTC. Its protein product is CASSDYIGTSGRYEQYF.